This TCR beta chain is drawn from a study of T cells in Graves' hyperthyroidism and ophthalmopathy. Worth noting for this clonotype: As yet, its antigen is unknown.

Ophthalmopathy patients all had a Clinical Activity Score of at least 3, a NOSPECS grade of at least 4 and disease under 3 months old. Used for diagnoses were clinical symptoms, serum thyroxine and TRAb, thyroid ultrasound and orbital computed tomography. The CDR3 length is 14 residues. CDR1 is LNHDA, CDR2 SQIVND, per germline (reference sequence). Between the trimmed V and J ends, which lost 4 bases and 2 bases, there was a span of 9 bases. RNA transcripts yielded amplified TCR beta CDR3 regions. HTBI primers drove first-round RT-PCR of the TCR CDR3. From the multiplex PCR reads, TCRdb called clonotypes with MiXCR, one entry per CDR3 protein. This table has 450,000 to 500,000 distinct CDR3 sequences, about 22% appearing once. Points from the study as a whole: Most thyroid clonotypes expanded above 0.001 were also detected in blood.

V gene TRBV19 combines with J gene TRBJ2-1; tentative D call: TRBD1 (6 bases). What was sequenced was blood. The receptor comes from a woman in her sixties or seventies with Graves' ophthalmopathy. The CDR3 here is CASSNQGTYNEQFF. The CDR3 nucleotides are TGTGCCAGTAGTAACCAGGGGACCTACAATGAGCAGTTCTTC.